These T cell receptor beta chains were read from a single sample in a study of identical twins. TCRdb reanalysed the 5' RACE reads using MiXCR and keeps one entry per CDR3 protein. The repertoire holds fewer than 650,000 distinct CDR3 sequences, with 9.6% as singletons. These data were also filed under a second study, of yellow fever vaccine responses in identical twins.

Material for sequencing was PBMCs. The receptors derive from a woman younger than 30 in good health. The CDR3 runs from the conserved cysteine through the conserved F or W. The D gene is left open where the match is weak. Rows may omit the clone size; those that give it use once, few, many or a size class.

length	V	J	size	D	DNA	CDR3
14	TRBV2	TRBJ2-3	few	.	TGTGCCAGCAGGGAGCGGATAACGACAGATACGCAGTATTTT	CASRERITTDTQYF
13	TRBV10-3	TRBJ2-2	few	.	TGTGCCATCGGGCCAGATAACACCGGGGAGCTGTTTTTT	CAIGPDNTGELFF
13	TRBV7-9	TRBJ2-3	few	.	TGTGCCAGCAGCTTAGTACAGCCCCCTCGGGCGTATTTT	CASSLVQPPRAYF
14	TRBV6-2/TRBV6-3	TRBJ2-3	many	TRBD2	TGTGCCAGCAGTTGGGGCGGGAGAACAGATACGCAGTATTTT	CASSWGGRTDTQYF
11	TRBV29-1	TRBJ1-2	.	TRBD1	TGCAGCGTCCAGGGGGCTTATGGCTACACCTTC	CSVQGAYGYTF
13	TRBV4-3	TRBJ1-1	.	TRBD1	TGCGCCAGCAGTCAGGACAGGGCATTTGAAGCTTTGTTT	CASSQDRAFEALF
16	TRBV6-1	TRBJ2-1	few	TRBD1	TGTGCCAGCAGTACGTTCGGGACAGGGGTCGGGAATGAGCAGTTCTTC	CASSTFGTGVGNEQFF
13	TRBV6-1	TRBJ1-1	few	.	TGTGCCAGCACCAAACAGGGTCTCGCTGAAGCTTTCTTT	CASTKQGLAEAFF
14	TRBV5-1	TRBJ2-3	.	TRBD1	TGCGCCAGCAGCTTGAGGGGGCAGTGGGATACGCAGTATTTT	CASSLRGQWDTQYF
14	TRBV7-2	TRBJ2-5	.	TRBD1	TGTGCCAGCAGCGCCCTCGGACAGGGCGGGACCCAGTACTTC	CASSALGQGGTQYF
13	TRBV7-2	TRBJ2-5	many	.	TGTGCCAGCACAGGGGTCCATCAAGAGACCCAGTACTTC	CASTGVHQETQYF
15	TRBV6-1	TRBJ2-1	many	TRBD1	TGTGCCAGCAGTATCACAGGGGGCGCGTACAATGAGCAGTTCTTC	CASSITGGAYNEQFF
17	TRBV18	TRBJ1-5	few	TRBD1	TGTGCCAGCTCACCAAGCGGGACAGTGAATAGCAATCAGCCCCAGCATTTT	CASSPSGTVNSNQPQHF
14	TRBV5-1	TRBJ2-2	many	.	TGCGCCAGCAGCTTGGGACACAAGACCGGGGAGCTGTTTTTT	CASSLGHKTGELFF
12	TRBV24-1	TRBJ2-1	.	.	TGTGCCACCAGCCCGAAAGGCAATGAGCAGTTCTTC	CATSPKGNEQFF
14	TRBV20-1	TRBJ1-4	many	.	TGCAGTGCTAACCGACCGAACGCTAATGAAAAACTGTTTTTT	CSANRPNANEKLFF
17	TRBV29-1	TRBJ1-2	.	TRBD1	TGCAGCGTGGGGGCCCAAACAACAACAGGGGGAGACTATGGCTACACCTTC	CSVGAQTTTGGDYGYTF
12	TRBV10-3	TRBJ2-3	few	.	TGTGCCATCAGTGCCGGGAAAGATACGCAGTATTTT	CAISAGKDTQYF
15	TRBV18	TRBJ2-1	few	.	TGTGCCAGCTCACCCCGCTTAGGGGATGATGGGGAAGCGTTCTTC	CASSPRLGDDGEAFF
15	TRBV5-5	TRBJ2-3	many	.	TGTGCCAGCAGCTCGGGGCCCTTGAATACAGATACGCAGTATTTT	CASSSGPLNTDTQYF
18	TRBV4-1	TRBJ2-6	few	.	TGCGCCAGCAGCCAAGCCACCCCAGACTTCTCTGGGGCCAACGTCCTGACTTTC	CASSQATPDFSGANVLTF
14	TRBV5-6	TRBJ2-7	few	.	TGTGCCAGCAGCCCGGACAGTAGACCCTACGAGCAGTACTTC	CASSPDSRPYEQYF
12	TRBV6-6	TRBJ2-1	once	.	TGTGCCAGCAGTCAGGCCTCCAATGAGCAGTTCTTC	CASSQASNEQFF
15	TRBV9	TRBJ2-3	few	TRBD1	TGTGCCAGCAGCGTAGCCGGGACAGGGGGCGATACGCAGTATTTT	CASSVAGTGGDTQYF
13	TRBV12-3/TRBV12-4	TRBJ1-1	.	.	TGTGCCAGCAGGTCCGGACGAGGAACTGAAGCTTTCTTT	CASRSGRGTEAFF
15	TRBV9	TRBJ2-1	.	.	TGTGCCAGCAGCCCCTTCGGACCAACCGACAATGAGCAGTTCTTC	CASSPFGPTDNEQFF
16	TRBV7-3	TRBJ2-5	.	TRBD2	TGTGCCAGCAGCTTAGGAGGAAGGACTAGTATTGAGACCCAGTACTTC	CASSLGGRTSIETQYF
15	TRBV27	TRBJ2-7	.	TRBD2	TGTGCCAGCAGTTTAAGCCTAGCGGGATTGGTTGAGCAGTACTTC	CASSLSLAGLVEQYF
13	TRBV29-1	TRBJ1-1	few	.	TGCAGCGTTCAGAGGGTCCGGGGCGCTGAAGCTTTCTTT	CSVQRVRGAEAFF
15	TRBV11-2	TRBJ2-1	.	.	TGTGCCAGCAGCTTAGATCCCGGGACCTCGAATGAGCAGTTCTTC	CASSLDPGTSNEQFF
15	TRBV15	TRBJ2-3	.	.	TGTGCCACCAGCAGAGTTCTCACTAGCACAGATACGCAGTATTTT	CATSRVLTSTDTQYF
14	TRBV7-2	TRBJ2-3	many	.	TGTGCCAGCAGCTTAGTGCGGGACGCAGATACGCAGTATTTT	CASSLVRDADTQYF
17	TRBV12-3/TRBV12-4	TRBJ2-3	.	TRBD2	TGTGCCCTCAGCACTAGCGGGGGCCCGTATAGCACAGATACGCAGTATTTT	CALSTSGGPYSTDTQYF
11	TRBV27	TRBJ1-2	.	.	TGTGCCAGCAGTTCAGGGGTAGGCTACACCTTC	CASSSGVGYTF
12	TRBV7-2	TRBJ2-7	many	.	TGTGCCAGCGGCGGGAACAGCTACGAGCAGTACTTC	CASGGNSYEQYF
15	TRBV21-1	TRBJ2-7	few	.	TGTGCCAGCAGCCCACGACAGGGGGCCTTCTACGAGCAGTACTTC	CASSPRQGAFYEQYF
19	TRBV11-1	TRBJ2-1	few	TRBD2	TGTGCCAGCAGTCCTTCAGTACTAGCGGGAGCGGGGGTTTACAATGAGCAGTTCTTC	CASSPSVLAGAGVYNEQFF
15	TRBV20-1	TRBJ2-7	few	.	TGCAGTGCCTTTCAAAACAGGGACCTTTCCTACGAGCAGTACTTC	CSAFQNRDLSYEQYF
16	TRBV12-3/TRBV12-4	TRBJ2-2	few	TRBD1	TGTGCCAGCAGTTTCGGACAGGGGACGAACACCGGGGAGCTGTTTTTT	CASSFGQGTNTGELFF
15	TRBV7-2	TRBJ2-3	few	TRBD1	TGTGCCAGCAGCCTCCGGGGGACAGGGGGAGATACGCAGTATTTT	CASSLRGTGGDTQYF